In this sample, the clone carrying this TCR beta chain turned up once. What it binds is unknown. CDR1 and CDR2 (germline): MDHEN, SYDVKM. The CDR3 covers 15 residues. Trimming removed 3 bases at V and 7 bases at J, with 18 bases between. Original processing notes: Filtering was not the same, since immunoSEQ gave junction-only sequences without quality scores. The data were produced by immunoSEQ multiplex PCR, yet TCRdb's version contains in-frame clones alone and is incomplete. The DNA gave D and trimming, while V, J and clone size come from that table. Of 2 million to 2.5 million clones detected, 80% to 95% appear once; the ten largest clones hold 0.37%. These data belong to a study of shared clonotypes between healthy human individuals. Study-level results: Clonotype sharing among donors was thought likely to change with sequencing depth. Naive subsets tended to show greater estimated richness than memory subsets. Only blood underwent sampling, and tissue repertoires likely differ.

This rearrangement joins TRBV28 to TRBJ2-5; D ambiguous. Sequences were obtained from naive CD4+ T cells from PBMCs. As for subset: CD45RA+ positively selected. The TCR was taken from a man between 18 and 29 years old in good health. Some clones in this sample may be carry-over from other donors' samples. CDR3: CASSFVLGQTATQYF. The CDR3 DNA reads TGTGCCAGCAGTTTTGTTCTGGGTCAGACCGCGACCCAGTACTTC.